This T cell receptor (beta chain) came from a study of CD8+ T cells in alopecia areata. Study summary: Tofacitinib therapy lasting 6 to 18 months was followed by 6 months off drug. Percent of scalp involved defined treated patients' severity scores.

Study-level results: Since there was just one nonresponder, nobody can yet say how baseline CD8+ expansion ties to response. In scalp and blood during tofacitinib, many expanded lesional clones persisted.

Documented treatment: oral pan-JAK inhibitor, 5-10 mg twice daily. Extraction of RNA preceded its reverse transcription into cDNA, which served as the sequencing template. Profiled with immunoSEQ multiplex PCR; TCRdb holds only in-frame clones, not every one. Of about 200,000 clones listed, 45% to 75% are singletons. Points on this clone: Its antigen is unknown.

CDR1 is SGDLS, CDR2 YYNGEE, per germline. This CDR3 has 14 amino acids. Trimming removed 0 bases from V and 7 bases from J, with 10 bases in between. This chain joins TRBV9 and TRBJ2-2; D uncertain. This receptor was identified in a human donor with alopecia areata. The sequences come from CD4+ T cells sorted from blood, collected at week 4, from a patient treated with tofacitinib. For the CDR3, the DNA is TGTGCCAGCAGCGTAGTAGGGAAGGGCGGGGAGCTGTTTTTT. Translated: CASSVVGKGGELFF.